Presented here are 23 T cell receptor beta chains from one specimen sequenced in a study of Ad26.COV2.S vaccination and SARS-CoV-2 variants. Noted treatment: roughly 20 received Ad26.COV2.S at low or high dose, single or two shots; roughly five received placebo; per-sample allocation not given. All samples were drawn on day 63, counting from the first vaccine or placebo injection. Clones were read by immunoSEQ multiplex PCR, and TCRdb kept only the in-frame ones, dropping some. This sample has some 320,000 clones; 70% to 90% occur once, and the top ten carry 2.1%. Sequences were derived from peripheral blood, sampled in a trial of Ad26.COV2.S vaccine versus placebo. These receptors were taken from a person between 18 and 65 years old who received the Ad26.COV2.S COVID-19 vaccine or a placebo.

This clone has just one count. The V and J genes are TRBV5-1 and TRBJ1-2; D unresolved. Germline V CDR1 and CDR2: SGHRS, YFSETQ. V lost 4 bases, J lost 0 bases, and 13 bases lay in between. The CDR3 runs 15 residues. Written as DNA, the CDR3 is TGCGCCAGCAGCGACCCGATGAATGCTAACTATGGCTACACCTTC. Protein sequence: CASSDPMNANYGYTF.

This clone was counted once. The chain combines TRBV2 with TRBJ1-4, with 10 positions matching TRBD1. The V segment lost 3 bases and the J segment 7 bases; nucleotides outside the gene matches: 5. The V gene's germline CDR1 is SNHLY and CDR2 FYNNEI. The CDR3 has 15 residues. In DNA form, the CDR3 reads TGTGCCAGCAGTGATATGACAGGGGGCTCTGAAAAACTGTTTTTT. Translation gives CASSDMTGGSEKLFF.

Here the CDR3 DNA reads TGTGCCAGCAGCACCACTAGGGACAGGGGCCCGGAGGGCGGCTACACCTTC. Its protein is CASSTTRDRGPEGGYTF. The rearrangement links TRBV7-9 to TRBJ1-2, with 10 bases aligning to TRBD1. The CDR3 sequence is 17 residues long. CDR1 is SEHNR, CDR2 FQNEAQ, per germline (reference sequence). Trimming cost V 5 bases and J 8 bases; bases outside gene matches: 17. Full variable domain (rest looked up from reference TRBV7-9 and TRBJ1-2): DTGVSQNPRHKITKRGQNVTFRCDPISEHNRLYWYRQTLGQGPEFLTYFQNEAQLEKSRLLSDRFSAERPKGSFSTLEIQRTEQGDSAMYLCASSTTRDRGPEGGYTFGSGTRLTVV.

The V gene is TRBV7-9, the J gene TRBJ2-2; D is ambiguous. V was trimmed by 1 base and J by 4 bases, leaving 7 bases between them. CDR1 and CDR2 from the germline V gene are SEHNR and FQNEAQ (reference sequence). This CDR3 has 14 amino acids. The CDR3 DNA is TGTGCCAGCAGCTTAGGGGTTCCCACCGGGGAGCTGTTTTTT. It is translated as CASSLGVPTGELFF.

This sequence joins TRBV6-5 and TRBJ2-7; D remains unclear. The germline V gene has CDR1 MNHEY and CDR2 SVGAGI. V was shortened by 0 bases and J by 0 bases, with 9 bases between the two germline ends. This CDR3 has 15 amino acids. The chain's CDR3 is CASSYSEGISYEQYF. CDR3 DNA: TGTGCCAGCAGTTACTCAGAAGGGATCTCCTACGAGCAGTACTTC.

The chain employs TRBV11-2 and TRBJ1-1, with a possible D match to TRBD1 (6 bases). This CDR3 comprises 13 residues. Trimming pared 3 bases from V and 4 bases from J, leaving 9 bases between. Germline CDR1 is SGHAT and CDR2 is FQNNGV. This CDR3 reads CASSFPGATEAFF. CDR3 in DNA: TGTGCCAGCAGCTTCCCGGGGGCCACTGAAGCTTTCTTT.

The V gene is TRBV7-3, the J gene TRBJ1-3, with D perhaps TRBD1 (5 bases). Germline V gene sequence: CDR1 SGHTA, CDR2 FQGTGA. The CDR3 extends over 15 amino acids. V was cut by 0 bases and J by 2 bases, with 8 bases left in between. The CDR3 nucleotides are TGTGCCAGCAGCTTAACACGGGACGCTGGAAACACCATATATTTT. Protein product: CASSLTRDAGNTIYF.

The chain uses TRBV24-1 and TRBJ2-3, with 8 bases that match TRBD1. The CDR3 is 15 residues long. Germline CDR1 reads KGHDR; CDR2 reads SFDVKD. J lost 2 bases, V lost 5 bases, and 5 bases had no gene match. CDR3 protein: CATSATGGNTDTQYF. The CDR3 DNA follows: TGTGCCACCAGTGCTACAGGGGGAAACACAGATACGCAGTATTTT.

Worth noting for this clone: Just one base apart from a much larger clone, this may be a read error. The sample contains more than one DNA sequence encoding this CDR3. The V call is TRBV18, the J call TRBJ1-1; 8 nucleotides agree with TRBD1. Germline CDR1 KGHSH, CDR2 LQKENI. This CDR3 is built from 13 residues. Losses at the gene ends were 2 bases for V and 5 bases for J; bases not matched to a gene: 1. The CDR3 DNA sequence: TGTGCCAGCTCACCAGACAGGGGTACTGAAGCTTTCTTT. It translates to CASSPDRGTEAFF.

V is TRBV7-3 and J is TRBJ1-1; D call uncertain. The CDR3 is 13 amino acids. V lost 3 bases and J 2 bases, leaving 7 bases between the germline ends. The germline V gene encodes CDR1 SGHTA and CDR2 FQGTGA. The CDR3 sequence: CASSLPGNTEAFF. CDR3 coding DNA: TGTGCCAGCAGCTTGCCAGGCAACACTGAAGCTTTCTTT.

The CDR3 spells CASSETGRGLANYGYTF. CDR3 DNA: TGTGCCAGCAGTGAAACCGGGAGGGGCCTAGCTAACTATGGCTACACCTTC. The gene calls are TRBV6-1 and TRBJ1-2, with D possibly matching TRBD1 (5 bases). Trimming cost V 2 bases and J 0 bases, with 16 bases left between them. CDR1 and CDR2 (germline): MNHNS, SASEGT. The CDR3 is 17 amino acids.

J is TRBJ2-7 and V is TRBV6-5; D is perhaps TRBD2 (5 bases). This CDR3 comprises 14 residues. V lost 0 bases to trimming and J lost 2 bases, with 8 bases between them. Germline CDR1 is MNHEY and CDR2 is SVGAGI. CDR3 region: CASSYSWGAYEQYF. DNA of the CDR3: TGTGCCAGCAGTTACTCGTGGGGAGCCTACGAGCAGTACTTC.

This rearrangement joins TRBV6-1 to TRBJ1-3; D call uncertain. CDR3 length: 17 residues. Germline assignment: CDR1 MNHNS and CDR2 SASEGT. V was trimmed by 2 bases and J by 0 bases, leaving 14 bases between them. The CDR3 sequence is CASSESSYTSSGNTIYF. CDR3 DNA: TGTGCCAGCAGTGAATCATCCTACACGAGCTCTGGAAACACCATATATTTT.

In nucleotides, the CDR3 is TGTGCCAGCAGCCCCGGGCAGGGACAAGAGACCCAGTACTTC. Translated: CASSPGQGQETQYF. The J gene is TRBJ2-5, the V gene TRBV7-2; perhaps TRBD1 as D (5 bases). The germline CDR1 and CDR2 sequences are SGHTA and FQGNSA. V was pared by 5 bases and J by 2 bases, with 12 bases between. The CDR3 runs 14 residues.

The J gene is TRBJ2-2, the V gene TRBV10-3, with D possibly TRBD1 on 7 matching bases. The CDR3 is 15 amino acids. The germline CDR1 and CDR2 sequences are ENHRY and SYGVKD. Deletions cut 5 bases from V and 6 bases from J, with 16 bases between. Here the CDR3 reads CAISSQGGDSGELFF. The CDR3 nucleotides are TGTGCCATCAGTTCCCAGGGGGGCGACTCCGGGGAGCTGTTTTTT.

Points on this clone: This specimen includes other DNA sequences encoding the same CDR3. V is TRBV11-2 and J is TRBJ1-1; tentative D call: TRBD1 (6 bases). CDR1 and CDR2 from the germline V gene are SGHAT and FQNNGV. This CDR3 is 13 amino acids long. Trimming pared 1 base from V and 5 bases from J, leaving 8 bases between. Written as DNA, the CDR3 is TGTGCCAGCAGCTTAGTAAGGGGGACTGAAGCTTTCTTT. Its protein is CASSLVRGTEAFF.

This clone was detected a few times. The chain joins TRBV6-6 to TRBJ2-3; the D is unclear. The V end was cut by 2 bases, the J end by 6 bases, with 12 bases between. Germline V lookup: CDR1 MNHNY, CDR2 SVGAGI (reference sequence). The CDR3 is 14 amino acids. The CDR3 coding sequence is TGTGCCAGCAGTTACGAGATGGTAAGGGATACGCAGTATTTT. It specifies CASSYEMVRDTQYF.

The chain joins TRBV3-1 (or the pseudogene TRBV3-2) to TRBJ2-7, with 8 positions matching TRBD1. The CDR3 length is 16 residues. J was trimmed by 7 bases and V by 0 bases; bases with no gene match: 11. Germline V gene data show CDR1 as LGHDT and CDR2 as YNNKEL (reference sequence). CDR3 DNA sequence: TGTGCCAGCAGCCAAGAAGGACAGGGCCTTATGGAGGAGCAGTACTTC. Translation gives CASSQEGQGLMEEQYF.

The chain carries TRBV6-5 and TRBJ1-4; D gene uncertain. The V and J ends lost 7 bases and 7 bases respectively, with 16 bases between them. The CDR3 runs 14 residues. CDR1 and CDR2 from the germline V gene are MNHEY and SVGAGI. The CDR3 reads CASTNQDWGEKLFF. In nucleotides, the CDR3 is TGTGCCAGCACCAATCAGGATTGGGGTGAAAAACTGTTTTTT.

This clone was counted a few times. The chain uses TRBV30 and TRBJ2-7, with D perhaps matching TRBD2 (6 bases). Trimming removed 5 bases at V and 8 bases at J, with 19 bases between. Germline CDR1 GTSNPN, CDR2 SVGIG (reference sequence). The CDR3 totals 13 residues. This CDR3 is CAWAWDRGGQQYF. The CDR3 DNA reads as TGTGCCTGGGCCTGGGACCGGGGAGGCCAGCAGTACTTC.

The chain links TRBV27 to TRBJ1-2, with D hard to call. The CDR3 covers 14 residues. Germline loops: CDR1 MNHEY, CDR2 SMNVEV (reference sequence). Trimming left V 5 bases short and J 7 bases short, with 17 bases between. In DNA, the CDR3 is TGTGCCAGCAGTCATCCCTCGGGGATCGGTGGCTACACCTTC. It specifies CASSHPSGIGGYTF.

This chain links TRBV23-1 with TRBJ2-7; D may be TRBD1 (6 bases). TRBV23-1 is an ORF; its function is uncertain. Trimming removed 2 bases at V and 3 bases at J, with 20 bases between. The CDR3 totals 17 residues. CDR3 residues: CASSQRSVKWGRYEQYF. DNA of the CDR3: TGCGCCAGCAGTCAACGTTCGGTCAAGTGGGGGCGCTACGAGCAGTACTTC.

This chain connects TRBV18 to TRBJ1-2, with D uncertain. Trimming removed 2 bases at V and 4 bases at J, with 8 bases between. Germline V CDR1 and CDR2: KGHSH, LQKENI. The CDR3 runs 13 residues. CDR3 amino acids: CASSPMGSYGYTF. CDR3 in DNA: TGTGCCAGCTCACCAATGGGATCCTATGGCTACACCTTC.